The clone carrying this T cell receptor (beta chain) was counted at least ten times. Its antigen is unidentified. Assay used: immunoSEQ multiplex PCR; TCRdb lists only in-frame clones, some missing. The sample holds fewer than 350,000 clones, around 89% seen once. The data were taken from a study of cytomegalovirus exposure and HLA in healthy donors. Study in general: The 130 or so validation repertoires used the same platform as the roughly 700 first-cohort repertoires (as reported by a later analysis). Study-wide results and caveats: The study recorded over 150 TCR beta chains that were cytomegalovirus-associated.

From the roughly 120-subject validation cohort, which was separate from the approximately 700-subject first cohort, the donors were drawn. Germline V gene data show CDR1 as SGDLS and CDR2 as YYNGEE. CDR3 length: 14 residues. J gave up 1 base and V 7 bases, and 6 bases lay outside the gene matches. The TCR originated in a woman younger than 35 in good health and CMV-seronegative. The sequenced sample consisted of PBMCs. J is TRBJ2-7 and V is TRBV9, with TRBD2 matching 9 bases. The CDR3 here is CASGGREGSYEQYF. The CDR3 DNA sequence: TGTGCCAGCGGAGGGCGGGAGGGGTCCTACGAGCAGTACTTC.